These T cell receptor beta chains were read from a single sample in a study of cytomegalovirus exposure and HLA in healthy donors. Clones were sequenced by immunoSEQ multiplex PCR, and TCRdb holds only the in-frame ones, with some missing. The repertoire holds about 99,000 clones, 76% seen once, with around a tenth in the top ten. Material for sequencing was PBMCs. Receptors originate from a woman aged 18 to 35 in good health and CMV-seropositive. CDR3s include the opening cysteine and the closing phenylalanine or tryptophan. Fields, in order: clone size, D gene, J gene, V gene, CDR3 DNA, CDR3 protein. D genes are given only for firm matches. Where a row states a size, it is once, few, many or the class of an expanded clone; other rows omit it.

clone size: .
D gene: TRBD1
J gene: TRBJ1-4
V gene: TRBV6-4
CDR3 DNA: TGTGCCAGCAGGCCGGATGGACAGGCTGAAAAACTGTTTTTT
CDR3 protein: CASRPDGQAEKLFF

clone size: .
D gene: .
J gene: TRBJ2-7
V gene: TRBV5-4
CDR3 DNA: TGTGCCAGCAGCATCCCAAGCGGAAGCTCCTACGAGCAGTACTTC
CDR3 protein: CASSIPSGSSYEQYF

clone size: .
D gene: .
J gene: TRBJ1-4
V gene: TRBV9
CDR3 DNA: TGTGCCAGCAGCCCCGAAGGACAGTACTTTGAAAAACTGTTTTTT
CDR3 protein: CASSPEGQYFEKLFF

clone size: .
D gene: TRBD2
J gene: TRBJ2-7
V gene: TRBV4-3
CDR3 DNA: TGCGCCAGCAGCCAAGTTGCCGGGACTAGCGGAAGCGAGCAGTACTTC
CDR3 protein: CASSQVAGTSGSEQYF

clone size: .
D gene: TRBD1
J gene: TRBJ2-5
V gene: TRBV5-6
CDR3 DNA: TGTGCCAGCAGCTTGTTGTATGAGGGGACAGGGAAGGAGACCCAGTACTTC
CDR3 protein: CASSLLYEGTGKETQYF

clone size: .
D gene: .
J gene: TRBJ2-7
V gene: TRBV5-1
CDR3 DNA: TGCGCCAGCAGCTCTCTGCGGGGGCCGTCCTACGAGCAGTACTTC
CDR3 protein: CASSSLRGPSYEQYF

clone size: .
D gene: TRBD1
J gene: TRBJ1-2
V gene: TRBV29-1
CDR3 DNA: TGCAGCTCACTACCTTTCGACAGGGTCCATGGCTACACCTTC
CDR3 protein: CSSLPFDRVHGYTF

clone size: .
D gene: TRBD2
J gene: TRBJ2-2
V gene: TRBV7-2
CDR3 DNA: TGTGCCAGCAGCTTATTGGGGCTAGCGGTCACCGGGGAGCTGTTTTTT
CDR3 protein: CASSLLGLAVTGELFF

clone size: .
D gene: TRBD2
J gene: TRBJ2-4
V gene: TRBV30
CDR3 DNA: TGTGCCTGGAGTGTACGCGGGGGATCCACGATTCAGTACTTC
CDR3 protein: CAWSVRGGSTIQYF

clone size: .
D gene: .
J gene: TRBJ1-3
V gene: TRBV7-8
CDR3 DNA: TGTGCCAGCAGACGCGAACCAGGGAGGGTTGCAAACACCATATATTTT
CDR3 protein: CASRREPGRVANTIYF

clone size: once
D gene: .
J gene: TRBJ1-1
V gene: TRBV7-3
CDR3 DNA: TGTGCCAGCAGCTTAACTAGCGGGGACACTGAAGCTTTCTTT
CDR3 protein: CASSLTSGDTEAFF

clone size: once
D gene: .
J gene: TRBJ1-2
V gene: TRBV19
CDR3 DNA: TGTGCCAGTAGTATAGGGACGACAGCTGGGGGCTACACCTTC
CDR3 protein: CASSIGTTAGGYTF

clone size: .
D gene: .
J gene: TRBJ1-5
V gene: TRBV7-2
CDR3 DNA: TGTGCCAGCAGCTTTCGGGGGGCTCAGCCCCAGCATTTT
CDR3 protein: CASSFRGAQPQHF

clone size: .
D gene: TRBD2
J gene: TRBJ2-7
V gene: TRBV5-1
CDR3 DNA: TGCGCCAGCAGCTTAGGGACTAGCGGGGTCTACGAGCAGTACTTC
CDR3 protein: CASSLGTSGVYEQYF

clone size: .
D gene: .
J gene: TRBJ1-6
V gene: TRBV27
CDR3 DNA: TGTGCCAGCAGTCCGTCCGGGACTGAGCCTTTTAGGGATTCACCCCTCCACTTT
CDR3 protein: CASSPSGTEPFRDSPLHF

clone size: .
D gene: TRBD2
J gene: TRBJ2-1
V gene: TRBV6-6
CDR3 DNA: TGTGCCAGCAGTTACAGGCTAGCGGGAGAGTATGAGCAGTTCTTC
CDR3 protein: CASSYRLAGEYEQFF

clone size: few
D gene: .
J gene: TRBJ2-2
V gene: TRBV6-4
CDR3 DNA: TGTGCCAGCAGTGATTCTTCAGGGGCAGAGAACACCGGGGAGCTGTTTTTT
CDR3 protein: CASSDSSGAENTGELFF

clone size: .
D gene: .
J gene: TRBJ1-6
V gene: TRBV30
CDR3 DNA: TGTGCCTGGAGTGTACTGAGCAGGAAAAGCTATAATTCACCCCTCCACTTT
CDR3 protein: CAWSVLSRKSYNSPLHF

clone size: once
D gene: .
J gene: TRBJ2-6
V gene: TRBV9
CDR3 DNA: TGTGCCAGCAGCTCTAGAGGGGGGGAGAGCTCTGGGGCCAACGTCCTGACTTTC
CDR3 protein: CASSSRGGESSGANVLTF

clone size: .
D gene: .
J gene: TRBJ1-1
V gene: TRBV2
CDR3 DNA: TGTGCCAGCACCACTACCGGGGGTGAAGCTTTCTTT
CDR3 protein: CASTTTGGEAFF

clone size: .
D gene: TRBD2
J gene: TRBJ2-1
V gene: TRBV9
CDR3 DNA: TGTGCCAGCAGCGTAGGGGGCGGGGGGGCCATTGTAAATGAGCAGTTCTTC
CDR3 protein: CASSVGGGGAIVNEQFF

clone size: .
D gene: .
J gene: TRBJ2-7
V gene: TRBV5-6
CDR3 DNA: TGTGCCAGCAGCTTGGGAGGGTTGGGCGAGCAGTACTTC
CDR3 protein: CASSLGGLGEQYF

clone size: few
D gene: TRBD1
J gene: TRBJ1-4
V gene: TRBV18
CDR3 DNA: TGTGCCAGCTCACCGGACAGGCTCCCTAATGAAAAACTGTTTTTT
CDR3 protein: CASSPDRLPNEKLFF

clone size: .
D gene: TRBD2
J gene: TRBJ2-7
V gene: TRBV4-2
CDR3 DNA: TGTGCCAGCAGCCAGGGTCTAGCGGCCACAACCTACGAGCAGTACTTC
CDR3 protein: CASSQGLAATTYEQYF

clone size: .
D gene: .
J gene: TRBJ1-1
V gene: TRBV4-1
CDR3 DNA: TGCGCCAGCAGTACCCCGATCCAGGCCTTGGGTGCTTTCTTT
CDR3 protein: CASSTPIQALGAFF

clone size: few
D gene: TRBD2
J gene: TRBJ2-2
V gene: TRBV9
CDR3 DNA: TGTGCCAGCAGAGCGGGGGGTAACACCGGGGAGCTGTTTTTT
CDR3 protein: CASRAGGNTGELFF

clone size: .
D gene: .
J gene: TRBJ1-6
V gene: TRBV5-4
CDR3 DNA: TGTGCCAGCAGCCGAGGGGCAGGGACATCGGCCAATTCACCCCTCCACTTT
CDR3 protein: CASSRGAGTSANSPLHF

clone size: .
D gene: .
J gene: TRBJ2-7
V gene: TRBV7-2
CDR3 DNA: TGTGCCAGCAGCTCAGCGAGGGCATCTAACGAGCAGTACTTC
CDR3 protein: CASSSARASNEQYF

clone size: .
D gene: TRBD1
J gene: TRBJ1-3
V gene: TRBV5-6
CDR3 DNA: TGTGCCAGCAGGGGACAGGGGGACTCTGGAAACACCATATATTTT
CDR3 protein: CASRGQGDSGNTIYF

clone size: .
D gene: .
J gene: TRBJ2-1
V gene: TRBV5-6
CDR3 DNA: TGTGCCAGCAGCTTGGTTCGAGCGGACTCCTACAATGAGCAGTTCTTC
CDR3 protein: CASSLVRADSYNEQFF

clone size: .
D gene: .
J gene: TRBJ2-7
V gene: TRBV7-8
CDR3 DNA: TGTGCCAGCAGCTTAGAGGCGGAACTTAGCTACGAGCAGTACTTC
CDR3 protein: CASSLEAELSYEQYF

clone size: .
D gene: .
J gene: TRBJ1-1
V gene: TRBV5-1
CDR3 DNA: TGCGCCAGCAGCTTGGCTCCGGGAAACACTGAAGCTTTCTTT
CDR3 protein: CASSLAPGNTEAFF

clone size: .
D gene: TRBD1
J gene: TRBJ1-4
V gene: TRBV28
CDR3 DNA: TGTGCCAGCAGTAAGACAGGGGGCGTAGAAAAACTGTTTTTT
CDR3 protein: CASSKTGGVEKLFF